This T cell receptor beta chain stems from a study of blood T cell repertoires in COVID-19. TCRdb's table, derived via immunoSEQ multiplex PCR, lists solely in-frame clones and lacks some. The sample contains some 380,000 clones, roughly 90% of which appear only once. CDR1 is SNHLY, CDR2 FYNNEI, per germline. Trimming took 9 bases from V and 1 from J; bases not matched to a gene: 5. The CDR3 contains 13 residues. This clonotype was sampled from a young man with active or convalescent COVID-19. Sequencing was performed on peripheral blood. The chain carries TRBV2 and TRBJ1-2; 7 bases match TRBD1. The CDR3, as DNA: TGTGCCAGGTGCGACAGGGTTAACTATGGCTACACCTTC. This sequence encodes CARCDRVNYGYTF.